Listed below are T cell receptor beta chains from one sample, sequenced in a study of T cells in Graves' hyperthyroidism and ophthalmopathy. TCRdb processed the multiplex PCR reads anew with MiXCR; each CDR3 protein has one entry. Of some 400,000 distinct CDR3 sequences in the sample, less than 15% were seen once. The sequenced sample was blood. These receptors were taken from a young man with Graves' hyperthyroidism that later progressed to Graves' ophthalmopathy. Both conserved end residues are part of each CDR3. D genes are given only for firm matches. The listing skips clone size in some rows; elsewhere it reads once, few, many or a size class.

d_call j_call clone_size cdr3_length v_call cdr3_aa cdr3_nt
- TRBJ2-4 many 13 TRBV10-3 CATRRRGQNIQYF TGTGCCACCCGACGGAGGGGGCAAAACATTCAGTACTTC
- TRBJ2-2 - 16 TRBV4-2 CASSQVGTLNTGELFF TGTGCCAGCAGCCAAGTAGGGACTTTGAACACCGGGGAGCTGTTTTTT
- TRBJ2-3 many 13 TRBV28 CASSPTSGDTQYF TGTGCCAGCAGTCCGACCTCCGGGGATACGCAGTATTTT
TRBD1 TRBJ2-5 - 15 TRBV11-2 CASRQPGQGRETQYF TGTGCCAGCAGGCAACCGGGACAGGGGAGGGAGACCCAGTACTTC
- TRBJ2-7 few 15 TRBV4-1 CASSQEDGVTYEQYF TGCGCCAGCAGCCAAGAGGACGGGGTCACCTACGAGCAGTACTTC
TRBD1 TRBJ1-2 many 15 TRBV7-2 CASSPFRGRDYGYTF TGTGCCAGCAGCCCTTTCAGGGGGCGCGACTATGGCTACACCTTC
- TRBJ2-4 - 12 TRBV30 CAWEPGRNIQYF TGTGCCTGGGAGCCGGGGAGGAACATTCAGTACTTC
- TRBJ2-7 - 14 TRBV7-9 CASSSPGPVYEQYF TGTGCCAGCAGCTCACCCGGACCCGTCTACGAGCAGTACTTC
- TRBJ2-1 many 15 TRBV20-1 CSASPLGGGHNEQFF TGCAGTGCTAGCCCCCTTGGAGGGGGACACAATGAGCAGTTCTTC
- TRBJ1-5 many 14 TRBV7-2 CASSQGSSYQPQHF TGTGCCAGCAGCCAGGGATCATCCTATCAGCCCCAGCATTTT
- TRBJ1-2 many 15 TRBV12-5 CASGLTLGLNYGYTF TGTGCTAGTGGTTTGACCTTAGGGCTAAACTATGGCTACACCTTC
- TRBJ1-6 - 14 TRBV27 CASSLSGWVSPLHF TGTGCCAGCAGTTTATCGGGCTGGGTCTCACCCCTCCACTTT
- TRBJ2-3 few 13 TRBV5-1 CASSLKSPDTQYF TGCGCCAGCAGCTTGAAGTCCCCAGATACGCAGTATTTT
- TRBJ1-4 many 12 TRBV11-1 CASSPWGGKLFF TGTGCCAGCAGCCCGTGGGGTGGAAAACTGTTTTTT
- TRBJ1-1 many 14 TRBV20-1 CSASDPAGDTEAFF TGCAGTGCTAGTGACCCAGCGGGAGACACTGAAGCTTTCTTT
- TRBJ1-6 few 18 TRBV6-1 CASTKIQGFITGNSPLHF TGTGCCAGCACCAAAATTCAGGGATTCATTACGGGTAATTCACCCCTCCACTTT
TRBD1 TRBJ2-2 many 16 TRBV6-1 CASSGRDRAITGELFF TGTGCCAGCAGTGGCCGGGACAGGGCGATAACCGGGGAGCTGTTTTTT
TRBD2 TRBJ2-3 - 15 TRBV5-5 CASSLVAGRTDTQYF TGTGCCAGCAGCTTAGTAGCGGGGCGCACAGATACGCAGTATTTT
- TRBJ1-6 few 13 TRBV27 CASSYTGNSPLHF TGTGCCAGCAGTTACACCGGTAATTCACCCCTCCACTTT